Below are 22 T cell receptor beta chains sequenced from a single sample in a study of cytomegalovirus exposure and HLA in healthy donors. PCR employed 60 Vbeta and 13 Jbeta primers. Profiled with immunoSEQ multiplex PCR; TCRdb holds only in-frame clones, not every one. The sample shows approximately 110,000 clones, around 73% of them seen only once. Material for sequencing was PBMCs. The receptors stem from a man under 40 in good health and CMV-seronegative.

This clone was seen a few times. V is TRBV10-2 and J is TRBJ2-5; 10 bases line up with TRBD1. Germline CDR1 and CDR2: WSHSY and SAAADI. CDR3 size: 15 residues. After removal of 4 bases from V and 5 bases from J, the junction contained 7 bases not matched to a gene. The CDR3 region is CASSGDRGFGETQYF. In DNA form, the CDR3 reads TGCGCCAGCAGTGGGGACAGGGGCTTCGGGGAGACCCAGTACTTC.

This clone was seen more than once but under ten times. The chain links TRBV6-5 to TRBJ1-3; TRBD1 matches at 10 bases. V gave up 5 bases and J gave up 2 bases; unmatched junction bases: 3. Germline lookup yields CDR1 MNHEY and CDR2 SVGAGI. This CDR3 is 15 amino acids long. CDR3 in DNA: TGTGCCAGCAGTCACGGGACAGGGGCTGGAAACACCATATATTTT. Its translation is CASSHGTGAGNTIYF.

V gene TRBV6-5 combines with J gene TRBJ2-1; 8 bases match TRBD1. Trimming took 2 bases from V and 7 from J; bases not matched to a gene: 7. Germline-derived CDR1 and CDR2 are MNHEY and SVGAGI. This CDR3 region has 15 residues. The CDR3 reads CASSYDRGMGNEQFF. The CDR3 nucleotides read TGTGCCAGCAGTTACGACAGGGGTATGGGAAATGAGCAGTTCTTC.

The table lists this clone with a few counts. V gene TRBV10-3 combines with J gene TRBJ2-1; possibly TRBD2 for D (7 bases). There are 16 residues in the CDR3. V was cut by 0 bases and J by 4 bases, with 13 bases left in between. The V gene's germline CDR1 is ENHRY and CDR2 SYGVKD. Written as DNA, the CDR3 is TGTGCCATCAGTGAGTCGTCACGGGGGGCTTACAATGAGCAGTTCTTC. Translation gives CAISESSRGAYNEQFF.

This CDR3 reads CASSLTGTSGTDTQYF. The CDR3 region has the DNA TGTGCCAGCTCGCTGACCGGGACTAGCGGCACAGATACGCAGTATTTT. The chain carries TRBV6-4 and TRBJ2-3; 10 bases fit TRBD2. The V gene's germline CDR1 is MRHNA and CDR2 SNTAGT. V lost 8 bases and J lost 1; bases outside the gene matches: 9. The CDR3 runs to 16 residues.

V is TRBV5-7 and J is TRBJ2-5; 8 bases line up with TRBD2. The end of the DNA is better explained by TRBJ2-7, so the J call may be wrong. TRBV5-7 is an open reading frame, and its role is uncertain. This CDR3 contains 15 residues. CDR3 bases: TGTGCCAGCAGCTTTTCGGGAGGGGCGGTAGGCGAGCAGTACTTC. This translates into CASSFSGGAVGEQYF.

As to this clone: This sample also contains other DNA sequences that code for the same CDR3. The chain uses TRBV9 and TRBJ1-1, with 9 nucleotides matching TRBD1. The CDR3 extends over 13 amino acids. Germline V gene data show CDR1 as SGDLS and CDR2 as YYNGEE. V shed 5 bases, J shed 2 bases, and the junction held 1 base outside the gene matches. As DNA, the CDR3 is TGTGCCAGCAGGGGACAGGGTAACACTGAAGCTTTCTTT. Amino acids: CASRGQGNTEAFF.

The CDR3 spells CASSFAGEETQYF. The CDR3 region has the DNA TGTGCCAGCAGTTTTGCGGGTGAAGAGACCCAGTACTTC. The rearrangement joins TRBV27 to TRBJ2-5; possibly TRBD2 for D (5 bases). In germline, CDR1 is MNHEY, CDR2 SMNVEV (reference sequence). The CDR3 totals 13 residues. V lost 3 bases to trimming and J lost 3 bases, with 8 bases between them.

The chain carries TRBV7-9 and TRBJ2-5, with D tentatively TRBD1 (6 bases). With 5 bases removed from V and 5 bases from J, the gap between germline ends came to 15 bases. Per germline, CDR1 SEHNR and CDR2 FQNEAQ (reference sequence). The CDR3 extends over 14 amino acids. CDR3 region: CASSIQTGWETQYF. In DNA, the CDR3 is TGTGCCAGCAGCATTCAAACAGGGTGGGAGACCCAGTACTTC.

J is TRBJ1-6 and V is TRBV25-1; 9 bases match TRBD1. From germline, CDR1 is MGHDK and CDR2 SYGVNS. V trimming: 4 bases; J trimming: 5 bases; junction bases outside the gene matches: 3. This CDR3 contains 15 residues. CDR3 DNA sequence: TGTGCCAGCAGTGGAGGGACAGGGAATAATTCACCCCTCCACTTT. Amino acid sequence: CASSGGTGNNSPLHF.

The genes are TRBV19 and TRBJ2-5; TRBD1 is a possible D gene (5 bases). Trimming took 7 bases from V and 3 from J, leaving 9 bases between them. CDR3 length: 12 amino acids. CDR1 and CDR2 from the germline V gene are LNHDA and SQIVND (reference sequence). CDR3 loop: CASTPGKETQYF. CDR3 DNA sequence: TGTGCCAGTACACCAGGGAAAGAGACCCAGTACTTC.

This rearrangement joins TRBV4-3 to TRBJ1-5; TRBD1 might be the D (6 bases). The length of the CDR3 is 15 residues. The V gene's germline CDR1 is LGHNA and CDR2 YSLEER. Trimming stripped 1 base from V and 5 bases from J, with 12 bases between. DNA for the CDR3: TGCGCCAGCAGCCAAGTTGCCCAGGGGCATCAGCCCCAGCATTTT. It codes for CASSQVAQGHQPQHF.

The CDR3, as DNA: TGTGCCAGCAGCTTGGGCGGAAACTATGGCTACACCTTC. Amino acids: CASSLGGNYGYTF. This rearrangement joins TRBV5-6 to TRBJ1-2; D uncertain. CDR3 size: 13 residues. V was clipped by 0 bases and J by 2 bases, with 5 bases between them. The germline CDR1 and CDR2 sequences are SGHDT and YYEEEE. The full variable domain, rest sourced from reference TRBV5-6 and TRBJ1-2, is DAGVTQSPTHLIKTRGQQVTLRCSPKSGHDTVSWYQQALGQGPQFIFQYYEEEERQRGNFPDRFSGHQFPNYSSELNVNALLLGDSALYLCASSLGGNYGYTFGSGTRLTVV.

This chain joins TRBV2 and TRBJ2-5; D possibly corresponds to TRBD1 (5 bases). Per germline, CDR1 SNHLY and CDR2 FYNNEI. V lost 4 bases, J lost 5 bases, and 17 bases lay in between. This CDR3 contains 15 residues. DNA for the CDR3: TGTGCCAGCAGTGCGTGGAACAGGATCGGCGAGACCCAGTACTTC. Protein sequence: CASSAWNRIGETQYF.

This sequence joins TRBV6-1 and TRBJ1-2, with D uncertain. The CDR3 is made up of 13 amino acids. The germline V gene encodes CDR1 MNHNS and CDR2 SASEGT. V lost 2 bases, J lost 1 base, and 5 bases lay in between. CDR3 protein: CASSENSNYGYTF. The CDR3 nucleotides read TGTGCCAGCAGTGAAAACAGTAACTATGGCTACACCTTC.

The rearrangement links TRBV6-1 to TRBJ2-7, with TRBD2 matching over 11 bases. The CDR3 consists of 15 residues. V trimming: 8 bases; J trimming: 4 bases; junction bases outside the gene matches: 10. Germline V lookup: CDR1 MNHNS, CDR2 SASEGT. CDR3 sequence (DNA): TGTGCCAGCGGGGAACTAGCGGGAGTTCTATACGAGCAGTACTTC. Its translation: CASGELAGVLYEQYF.

This clone showed up just once. The chain carries TRBV7-2 and TRBJ2-3; 13 nucleotides line up with TRBD2. Germline V CDR1 and CDR2: SGHTA, FQGNSA. This CDR3 contains 19 residues. With 4 bases clipped from V and 2 bases from J, the junction kept 12 bases outside the gene matches. Here the CDR3 DNA reads TGTGCCAGCAGCTATCCCGGGACTAGCGGGGCCCGCCTCACAGATACGCAGTATTTT. This codes for CASSYPGTSGARLTDTQYF.

V gene TRBV9 combines with J gene TRBJ2-1, with D possibly being TRBD1 (6 bases). In germline, CDR1 is SGDLS, CDR2 YYNGEE. The ends were cut back, 3 bases at V and 3 bases at J, with 13 bases in the middle. The CDR3 has 15 amino acids. The CDR3 DNA reads as TGTGCCAGCAGCGCCACAGGGACCCGCTACAATGAGCAGTTCTTC. This codes for CASSATGTRYNEQFF. Supplemented by reference TRBV9 and TRBJ2-1, the full variable domain reads DSGVTQTPKHLITATGQRVTLRCSPRSGDLSVYWYQQSLDQGLQFLIQYYNGEERAKGNILERFSAQQFPDLHSELNLSSLELGDSALYFCASSATGTRYNEQFFGPGTRLTVL.

The chain joins TRBV7-9 to TRBJ2-6, with 7 bases aligning to TRBD1. V lost 5 bases, J lost 3 bases, and 4 bases stayed unmatched. Germline lookup yields CDR1 SEHNR and CDR2 FQNEAQ (reference sequence). CDR3 length: 15 amino acids. The DNA for the CDR3 is TGTGCCAGCAGCAAGACAGGGCTTGGGGCCAACGTCCTGACTTTC. This gives the protein CASSKTGLGANVLTF.

This chain uses TRBV9 with TRBJ1-1; tentative D call: TRBD1 (5 bases). Germline V CDR1 and CDR2: SGDLS, YYNGEE. V lost 0 bases, J lost 10 bases, and 19 bases lay in between. This CDR3 comprises 15 residues. DNA of the CDR3: TGTGCCAGCAGCGTAGCCCCGGATCCAGGGTATGCAGCTTTCTTT. Amino acid sequence: CASSVAPDPGYAAFF.

The chain combines TRBV10-1 with TRBJ1-1; 9 bases fit TRBD1. V dropped 2 bases and J dropped 5; count of bases not matched to a gene: 9. Germline CDR1 is WNHNN and CDR2 is SYGVQD (reference sequence). CDR3 length: 16 amino acids. The CDR3 DNA sequence: TGCGCCAGCAGTGAGGCGGGGACAGGGCGGTATACTGAAGCTTTCTTT. It is translated as CASSEAGTGRYTEAFF.

This clone was seen only a few times. The gene calls are TRBV11-3 and TRBJ1-1; 8 bases match TRBD1. V was pared by 5 bases and J by 1 base, with 3 bases of the junction left unmatched. The germline V gene encodes CDR1 SGHNT and CDR2 YENEEA. This CDR3 is 14 amino acids long. CDR3 in DNA: TGTGCCAGCAGCCGGGACAGGAGGAACACTGAAGCTTTCTTT. Its translation is CASSRDRRNTEAFF.